The subject of this entry is one TCR beta chain. It has no known antigen specificity. No base qualities exist here, and no much larger clone lies one base off it. Taken from cysteine to phenylalanine, the CDR3 has 13 residues. Only the CDR3 DNA stays, 39 bases, in frame from base 1. CDR1 SGHDT and CDR2 YYEEEE are derived from the germline V gene. The V end loses 0 bases and the J end loses 0 bases, and a stretch of 3 bases separates them. The time point label, read with the paper, signifies: cycle 4 day 1 (C4D1), after about 6 weeks of nivolumab. Every trial patient had relapsed following autologous stem cell transplantation, and prior brentuximab vedotin exposure was what differed among cohorts A, B and C. The trial cohort comprised about 60 patients with relapsed/refractory classical Hodgkin lymphoma whose best overall responses were complete response, partial response or progressive disease. In the multi-cohort phase II CheckMate 205 trial, trial patients received single-agent nivolumab. An independent review committee assessed best overall response using the 2007 International Working Group response criteria. Trial PBMCs were collected immediately before nivolumab initiation (C1D1) and during therapy at cycle 2 day 1 and cycle 4 day 1. Peripheral blood was collected in 8 mL Vacutainer Cell Preparation Tubes, from which PBMCs were isolated by centrifugation and then cryopreserved.

The Qiagen DNeasy kit was used to extract genomic DNA both from unsorted PBMCs and from the negatively selected CD4+ and CD8+ fractions. Using primers that anneal to V and J segments, immunoSEQ multiplex PCR amplified the TCR beta CDR3 regions. Amplification bias was minimized using a synthetic immune receptor repertoire, and residual bias was removed computationally after sequencing. In the paper's pipeline: Custom Python scripts were used to quantify repertoire diversity as the Shannon entropy index. Unsorted, CD4+ and CD8+ repertoires were analyzed separately, except in combined analyses where CD4+ and CD8+ sequences were merged in silico. A clone was considered expanded if an increase in frequency of at least 2-fold after treatment relative to C1D1 was found, and a pseudocount of 0.5 was applied to clones undetected at baseline. Singleton clones were defined as clones with 0 or 1 copy at C1D1, and non-singleton clones were defined as clones with 2 or more copies. Clones expanded in unsorted samples were labelled as CD4+, CD8+ or unknown by matching protein sequences in sorted samples from the same patient. Wilcoxon tests on paired samples were used to test changes in diversity from C1D1 to C4D1. TCRdb took this table from immuneACCESS and kept in-frame rearrangements with V and J called. Such tables lack part of the clones; where checked against another copy, unresolved V genes explain under half of the gap, and the rest is unexplained. That table gives V, J and clone size, and the DNA gave D and trimming. The sample table records roughly 100,000 clones; approximately 89% of these occur just once. The ten top clones hold around 20% of the sample.

The source of the sample is a study of PD-1 blockade in classical Hodgkin lymphoma (TCRdb year 2020). For the study in its entirety: Nivolumab dosing was 3 mg/kg intravenously every 2 weeks, continuing until either disease progression or unacceptable toxicity. The study used TCR beta sequencing and CyTOF to define a peripheral blood immune signature of response to PD-1 blockade in classical Hodgkin lymphoma.

The paper's findings and limits, for the study overall: The study was limited to a single clinical trial cohort, and causes of repertoire differences, possibly disease activity or prior therapy, remained undefined. Baseline TCR diversity was reported to be lower in newly diagnosed patients than in healthy donors, and even lower in relapsed/refractory patients. A significant rise by C4D1 was seen in CD4+ but not CD8+ TCR diversity (p=0.0027 vs p=0.16), with the rise being most apparent in complete responders (p=0.02). Patients starting nivolumab less than 1 year after ASCT had lower diversity and were excluded from later analyses to avoid confounding by immune reconstitution. Baseline diversity similar to that of newly diagnosed patients was observed in trial patients achieving complete response, whereas significantly lower diversity was observed in partial responders and progressors.

The chain uses TRBV5-6 and TRBJ1-1, with the D gene call left open. This receptor was identified in a human donor with classical Hodgkin lymphoma. Sequencing used peripheral blood mononuclear cells (PBMCs), obtained before the fourth cycle of nivolumab. The CDR3 loop reads CASSLVLNTEAFF. The DNA is as follows: TGTGCCAGCAGCTTGGTTTTGAACACTGAAGCTTTCTTT.